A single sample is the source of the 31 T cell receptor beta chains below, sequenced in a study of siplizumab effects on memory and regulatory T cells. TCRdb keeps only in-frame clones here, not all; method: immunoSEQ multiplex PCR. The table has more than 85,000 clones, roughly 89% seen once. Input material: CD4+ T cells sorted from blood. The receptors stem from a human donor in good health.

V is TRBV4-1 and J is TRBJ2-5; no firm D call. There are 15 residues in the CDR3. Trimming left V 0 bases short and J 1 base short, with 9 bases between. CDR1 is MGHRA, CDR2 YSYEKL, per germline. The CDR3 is CASSQDSFSQETQYF. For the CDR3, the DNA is TGCGCCAGCAGCCAAGATTCGTTCAGCCAAGAGACCCAGTACTTC.

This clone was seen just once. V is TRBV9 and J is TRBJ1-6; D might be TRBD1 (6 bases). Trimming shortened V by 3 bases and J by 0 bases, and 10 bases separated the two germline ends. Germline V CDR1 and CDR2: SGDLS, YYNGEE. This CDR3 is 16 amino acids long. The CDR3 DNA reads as TGTGCCAGCAGCGCAACAGGGAGCTCCTATAATTCACCCCTCCACTTT. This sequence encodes CASSATGSSYNSPLHF.

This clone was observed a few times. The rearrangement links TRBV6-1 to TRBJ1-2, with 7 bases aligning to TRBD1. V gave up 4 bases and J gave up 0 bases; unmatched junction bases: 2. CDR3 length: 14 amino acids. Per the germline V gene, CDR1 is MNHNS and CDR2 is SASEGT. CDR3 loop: CASSGQGTNYGYTF. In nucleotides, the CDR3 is TGTGCCAGCAGTGGACAGGGAACTAACTATGGCTACACCTTC.

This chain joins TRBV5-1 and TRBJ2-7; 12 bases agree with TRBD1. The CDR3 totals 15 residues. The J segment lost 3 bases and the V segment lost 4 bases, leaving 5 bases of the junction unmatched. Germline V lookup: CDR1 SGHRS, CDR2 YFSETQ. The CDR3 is CASSLGTGGGYEQYF. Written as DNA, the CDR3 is TGCGCCAGCAGCCTAGGGACAGGGGGCGGCTACGAGCAGTACTTC.

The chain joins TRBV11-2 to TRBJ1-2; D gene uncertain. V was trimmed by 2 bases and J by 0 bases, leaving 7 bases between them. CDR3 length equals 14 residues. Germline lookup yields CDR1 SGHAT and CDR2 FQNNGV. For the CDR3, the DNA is TGTGCCAGCAGCTTAATAGGTTCTAACTATGGCTACACCTTC. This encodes CASSLIGSNYGYTF.

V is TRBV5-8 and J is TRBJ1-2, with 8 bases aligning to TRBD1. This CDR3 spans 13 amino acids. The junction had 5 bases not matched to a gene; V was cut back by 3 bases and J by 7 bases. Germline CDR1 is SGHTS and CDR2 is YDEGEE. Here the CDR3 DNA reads TGTGCCAGCAGCTCCGACAGGGGCGCTGGCTACACCTTC. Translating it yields CASSSDRGAGYTF.

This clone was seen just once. The CDR3 DNA is TGTGCCAGAGGGACAACGGGGATCACAGATACGCAGTATTTT. It is translated as CARGTTGITDTQYF. This chain links TRBV2 with TRBJ2-3; D is perhaps TRBD1 (6 bases). Trimming left V 9 bases short and J 2 bases short, with 15 bases between. The CDR3 totals 14 residues. In germline, CDR1 is SNHLY, CDR2 FYNNEI.

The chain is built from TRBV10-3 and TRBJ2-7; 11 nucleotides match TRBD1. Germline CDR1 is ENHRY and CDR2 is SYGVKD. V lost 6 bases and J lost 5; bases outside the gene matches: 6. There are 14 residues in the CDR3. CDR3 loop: CAIRWDRGFDEQYF. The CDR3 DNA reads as TGTGCCATCAGATGGGACAGGGGGTTCGACGAGCAGTACTTC.

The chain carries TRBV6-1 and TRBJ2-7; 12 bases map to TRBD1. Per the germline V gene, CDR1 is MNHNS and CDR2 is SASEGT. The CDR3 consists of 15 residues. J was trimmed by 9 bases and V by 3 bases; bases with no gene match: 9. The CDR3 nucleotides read TGTGCCAGCAGTGAGTCGGGACAGGGGGCGCCTACGCAGTACTTC. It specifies CASSESGQGAPTQYF.

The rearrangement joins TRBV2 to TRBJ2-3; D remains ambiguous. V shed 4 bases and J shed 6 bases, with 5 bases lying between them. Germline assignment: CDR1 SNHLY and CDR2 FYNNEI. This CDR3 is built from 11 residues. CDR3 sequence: CASSAADTQYF. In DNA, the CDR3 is TGTGCCAGCAGTGCTGCGGATACGCAGTATTTT.

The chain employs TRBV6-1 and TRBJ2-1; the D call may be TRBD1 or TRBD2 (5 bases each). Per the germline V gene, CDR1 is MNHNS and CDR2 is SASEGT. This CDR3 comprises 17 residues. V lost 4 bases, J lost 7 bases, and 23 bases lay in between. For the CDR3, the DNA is TGTGCCAGCAGTGGGGTAAGGGGAGCTCCGAAGTGGAATGAGCAGTTCTTC. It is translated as CASSGVRGAPKWNEQFF.

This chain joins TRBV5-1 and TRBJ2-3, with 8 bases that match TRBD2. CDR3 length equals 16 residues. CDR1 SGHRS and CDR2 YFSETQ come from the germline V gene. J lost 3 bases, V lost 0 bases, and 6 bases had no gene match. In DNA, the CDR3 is TGCGCCAGCAGCTTGGGAGCGGGAGCGGGGACAGATACGCAGTATTTT. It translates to CASSLGAGAGTDTQYF. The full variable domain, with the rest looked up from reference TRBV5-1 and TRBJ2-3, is KAGVTQTPRYLIKTRGQQVTLSCSPISGHRSVSWYQQTPGQGLQFLFEYFSETQRNKGNFPGRFSGRQFSNSRSEMNVSTLELGDSALYLCASSLGAGAGTDTQYFGPGTRLTVL.

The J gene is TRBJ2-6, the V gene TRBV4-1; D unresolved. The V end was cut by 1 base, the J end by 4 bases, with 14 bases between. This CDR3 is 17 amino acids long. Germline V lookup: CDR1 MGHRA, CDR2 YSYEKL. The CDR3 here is CASSQVDMGLGANVLTF. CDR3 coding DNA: TGCGCCAGCAGCCAAGTCGACATGGGGTTGGGGGCCAACGTCCTGACTTTC.

The CDR3 DNA follows: TGTGCCAGCAGTTACCTGCACGACAGGGCTGTGGTAGCTTTCTTT. Amino acid sequence: CASSYLHDRAVVAFF. This chain joins TRBV6-5 and TRBJ1-1, with TRBD1 matching 7 bases. Losses at the gene ends were 2 bases for V and 10 bases for J; bases not matched to a gene: 13. The CDR3 consists of 15 residues. Per the germline V gene, CDR1 is MNHEY and CDR2 is SVGAGI.

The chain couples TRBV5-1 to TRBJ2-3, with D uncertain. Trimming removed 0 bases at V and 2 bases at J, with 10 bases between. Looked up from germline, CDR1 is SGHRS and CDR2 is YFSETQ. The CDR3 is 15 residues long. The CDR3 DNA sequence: TGCGCCAGCAGCTTGGCGATAGACCCCACAGATACGCAGTATTTT. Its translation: CASSLAIDPTDTQYF. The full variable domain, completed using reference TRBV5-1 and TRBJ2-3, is KAGVTQTPRYLIKTRGQQVTLSCSPISGHRSVSWYQQTPGQGLQFLFEYFSETQRNKGNFPGRFSGRQFSNSRSEMNVSTLELGDSALYLCASSLAIDPTDTQYFGPGTRLTVL.

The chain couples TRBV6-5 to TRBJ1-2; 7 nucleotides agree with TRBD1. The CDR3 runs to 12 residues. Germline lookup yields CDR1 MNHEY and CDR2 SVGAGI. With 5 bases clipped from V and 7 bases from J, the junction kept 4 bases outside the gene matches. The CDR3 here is CASSPYRGGYTF. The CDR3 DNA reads TGTGCCAGCAGTCCATACAGGGGTGGCTACACCTTC.

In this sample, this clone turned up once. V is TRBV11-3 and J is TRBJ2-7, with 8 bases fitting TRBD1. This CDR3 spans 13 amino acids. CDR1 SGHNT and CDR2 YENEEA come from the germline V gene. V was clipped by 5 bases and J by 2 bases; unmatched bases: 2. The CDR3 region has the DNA TGTGCCAGCAGCCCGGGACAGGCCTACGAGCAGTACTTC. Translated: CASSPGQAYEQYF.

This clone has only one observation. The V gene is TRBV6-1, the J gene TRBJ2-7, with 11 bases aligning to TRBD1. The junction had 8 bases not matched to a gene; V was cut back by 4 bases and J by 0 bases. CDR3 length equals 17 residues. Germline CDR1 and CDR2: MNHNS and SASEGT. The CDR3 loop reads CASSAFGTGGSSYEQYF. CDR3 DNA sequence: TGTGCCAGCAGTGCCTTCGGGACAGGGGGAAGCTCCTACGAGCAGTACTTC.

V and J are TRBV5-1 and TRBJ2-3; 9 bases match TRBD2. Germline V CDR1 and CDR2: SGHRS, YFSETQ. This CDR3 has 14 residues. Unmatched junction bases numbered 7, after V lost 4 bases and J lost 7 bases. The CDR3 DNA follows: TGCGCCAGCAGCCCGGAGGCGGGAGGGAATACGCAGTATTTT. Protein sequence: CASSPEAGGNTQYF. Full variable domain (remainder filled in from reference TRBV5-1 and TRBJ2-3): KAGVTQTPRYLIKTRGQQVTLSCSPISGHRSVSWYQQTPGQGLQFLFEYFSETQRNKGNFPGRFSGRQFSNSRSEMNVSTLELGDSALYLCASSPEAGGNTQYFGPGTRLTVL.

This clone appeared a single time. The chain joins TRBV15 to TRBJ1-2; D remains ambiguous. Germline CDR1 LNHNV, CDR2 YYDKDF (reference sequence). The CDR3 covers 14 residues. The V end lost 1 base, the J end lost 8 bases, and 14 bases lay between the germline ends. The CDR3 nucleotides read TGTGCCACCAGCAGAGTTGAGACACGGGAGGGCTACACCTTC. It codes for CATSRVETREGYTF.

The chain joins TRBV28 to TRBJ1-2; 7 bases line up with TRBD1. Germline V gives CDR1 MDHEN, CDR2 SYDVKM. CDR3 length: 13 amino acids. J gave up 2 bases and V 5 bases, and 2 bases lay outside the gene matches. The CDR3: CASSQTGNYGYTF. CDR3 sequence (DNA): TGTGCCAGCAGTCAGACAGGGAACTATGGCTACACCTTC.

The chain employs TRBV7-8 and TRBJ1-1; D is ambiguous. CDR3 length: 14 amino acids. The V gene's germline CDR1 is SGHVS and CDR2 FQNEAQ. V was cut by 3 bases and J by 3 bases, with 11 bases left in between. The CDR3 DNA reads TGTGCCAGCAGCTTGATACTACTTGACACTGAAGCTTTCTTT. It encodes CASSLILLDTEAFF.

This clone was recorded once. The DNA for the CDR3 is TGTGCCAGCAGTTACTCTCCCACCTGGGGGACCATATATTTT. Translating gives CASSYSPTWGTIYF. V usage is TRBV6-6 and J usage is TRBJ1-3, with D tentatively TRBD1 (5 bases). The CDR3 is 14 amino acids. The germline V gene has CDR1 MNHNY and CDR2 SVGAGI (reference sequence). The ends were cut back, 0 bases at V and 10 bases at J, with 13 bases in the middle.

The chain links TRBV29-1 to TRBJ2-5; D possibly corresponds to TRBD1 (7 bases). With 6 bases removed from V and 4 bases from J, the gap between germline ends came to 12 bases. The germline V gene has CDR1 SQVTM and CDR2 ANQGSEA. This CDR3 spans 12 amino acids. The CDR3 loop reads CSVTQGGETQYF. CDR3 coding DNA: TGCAGCGTCACCCAGGGGGGAGAGACCCAGTACTTC.

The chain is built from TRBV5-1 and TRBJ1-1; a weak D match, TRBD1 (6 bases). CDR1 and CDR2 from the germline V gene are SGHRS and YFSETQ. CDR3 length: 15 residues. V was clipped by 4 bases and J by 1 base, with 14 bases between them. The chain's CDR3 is CASSTGQTKNTEAFF. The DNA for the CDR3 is TGCGCCAGCAGCACAGGACAGACGAAGAACACTGAAGCTTTCTTT.

The CDR3 is CASSPYLVGFF. The CDR3 coding sequence is TGTGCCAGCAGCCCATACCTGGTTGGGTTCTTC. This chain connects TRBV7-2 to TRBJ2-1; no definite D call. Trimming removed 5 bases at V and 15 bases at J, with 14 bases between. This CDR3 contains 11 residues. Germline-derived CDR1 and CDR2 are SGHTA and FQGNSA.

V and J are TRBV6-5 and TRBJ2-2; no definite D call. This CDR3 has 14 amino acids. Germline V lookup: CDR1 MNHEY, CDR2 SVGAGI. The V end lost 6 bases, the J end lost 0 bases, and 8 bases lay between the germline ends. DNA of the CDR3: TGTGCCAGCAGGAAACTATCGAACACCGGGGAGCTGTTTTTT. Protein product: CASRKLSNTGELFF.

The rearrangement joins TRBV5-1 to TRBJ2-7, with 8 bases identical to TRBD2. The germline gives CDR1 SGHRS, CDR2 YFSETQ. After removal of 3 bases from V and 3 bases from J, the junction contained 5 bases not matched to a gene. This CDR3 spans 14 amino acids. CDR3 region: CASSWTGGDYEQYF. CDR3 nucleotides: TGCGCCAGCAGCTGGACGGGAGGGGACTACGAGCAGTACTTC. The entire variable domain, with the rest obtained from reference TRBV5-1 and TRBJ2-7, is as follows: KAGVTQTPRYLIKTRGQQVTLSCSPISGHRSVSWYQQTPGQGLQFLFEYFSETQRNKGNFPGRFSGRQFSNSRSEMNVSTLELGDSALYLCASSWTGGDYEQYFGPGTRLTVT.

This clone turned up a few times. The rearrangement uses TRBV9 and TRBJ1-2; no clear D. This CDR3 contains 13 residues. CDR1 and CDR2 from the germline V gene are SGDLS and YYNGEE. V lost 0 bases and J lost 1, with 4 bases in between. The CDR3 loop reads CASSVVGNYGYTF. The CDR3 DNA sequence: TGTGCCAGCAGCGTAGTAGGTAACTATGGCTACACCTTC. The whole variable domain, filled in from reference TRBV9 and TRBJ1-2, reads DSGVTQTPKHLITATGQRVTLRCSPRSGDLSVYWYQQSLDQGLQFLIQYYNGEERAKGNILERFSAQQFPDLHSELNLSSLELGDSALYFCASSVVGNYGYTFGSGTRLTVV.

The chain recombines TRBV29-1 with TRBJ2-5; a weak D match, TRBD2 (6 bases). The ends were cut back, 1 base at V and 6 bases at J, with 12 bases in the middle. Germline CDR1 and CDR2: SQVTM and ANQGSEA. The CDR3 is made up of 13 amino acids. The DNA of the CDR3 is TGCAGCGTTGAAGCGCAGGGCGGGAAGACCCAGTACTTC. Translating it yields CSVEAQGGKTQYF. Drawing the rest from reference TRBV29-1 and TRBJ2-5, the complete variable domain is SAVISQKPSRDICQRGTSLTIQCQVDSQVTMMFWYRQQPGQSLTLIATANQGSEATYESGFVIDKFPISRPNLTFSTLTVSNMSPEDSSIYLCSVEAQGGKTQYFGPGTRLLVL.

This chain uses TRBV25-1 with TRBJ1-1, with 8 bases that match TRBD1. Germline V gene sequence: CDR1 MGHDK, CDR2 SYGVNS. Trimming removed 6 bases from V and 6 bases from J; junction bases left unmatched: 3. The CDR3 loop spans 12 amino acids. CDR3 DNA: TGTGCCAGCAGAATACAGGGGGCTGAAGCTTTCTTT. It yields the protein CASRIQGAEAFF.